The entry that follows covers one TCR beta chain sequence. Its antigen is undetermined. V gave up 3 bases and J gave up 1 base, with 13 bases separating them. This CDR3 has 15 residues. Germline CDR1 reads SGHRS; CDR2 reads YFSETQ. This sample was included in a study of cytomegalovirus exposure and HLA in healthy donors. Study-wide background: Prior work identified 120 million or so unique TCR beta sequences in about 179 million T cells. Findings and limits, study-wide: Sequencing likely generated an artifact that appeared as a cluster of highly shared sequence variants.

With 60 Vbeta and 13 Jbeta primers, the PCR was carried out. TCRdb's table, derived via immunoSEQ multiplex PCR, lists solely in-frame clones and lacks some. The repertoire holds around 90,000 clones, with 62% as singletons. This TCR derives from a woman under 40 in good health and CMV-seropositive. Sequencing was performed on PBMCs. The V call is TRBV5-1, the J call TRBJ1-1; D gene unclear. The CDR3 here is CASSSISGKNTEAFF. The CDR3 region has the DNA TGCGCCAGCAGCTCAATATCCGGGAAGAACACTGAAGCTTTCTTT. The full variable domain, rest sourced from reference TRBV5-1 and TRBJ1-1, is KAGVTQTPRYLIKTRGQQVTLSCSPISGHRSVSWYQQTPGQGLQFLFEYFSETQRNKGNFPGRFSGRQFSNSRSEMNVSTLELGDSALYLCASSSISGKNTEAFFGQGTRLTVV.